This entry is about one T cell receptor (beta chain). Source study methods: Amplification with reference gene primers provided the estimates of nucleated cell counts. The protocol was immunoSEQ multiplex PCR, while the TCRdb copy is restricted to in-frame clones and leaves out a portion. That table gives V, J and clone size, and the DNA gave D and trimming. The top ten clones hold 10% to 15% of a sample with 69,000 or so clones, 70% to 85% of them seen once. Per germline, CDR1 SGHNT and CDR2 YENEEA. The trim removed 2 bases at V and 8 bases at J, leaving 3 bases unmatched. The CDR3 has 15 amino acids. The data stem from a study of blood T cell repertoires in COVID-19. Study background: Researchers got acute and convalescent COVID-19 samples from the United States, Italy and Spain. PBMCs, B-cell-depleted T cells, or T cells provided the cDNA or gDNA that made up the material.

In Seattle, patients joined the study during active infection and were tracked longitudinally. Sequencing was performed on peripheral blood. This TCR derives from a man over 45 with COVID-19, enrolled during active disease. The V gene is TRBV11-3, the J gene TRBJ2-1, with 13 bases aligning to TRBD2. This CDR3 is CASSLHGLAGDEQFF. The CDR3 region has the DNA TGTGCCAGCAGCTTACATGGACTAGCGGGGGATGAGCAGTTCTTC.